The 23 T cell receptor beta chains below come from one sample, sequenced in a study of T cell clonality in common variable immunodeficiency. The assay was immunoSEQ multiplex PCR, and TCRdb's table has in-frame clones only and misses some. Recorded here are under 40,000 clones, with no singletons, and the ten leading clones hold about 1%. Sequencing was carried out using peripheral blood mononuclear cells. These receptors originate from a person aged 18-70 years in good health.

This clone was detected ten times or more. The CDR3 end falls 3 residues outside the read, so it is completed with the germline J gene. The V call is TRBV7-2, the J call TRBJ2-7; D uncertain. The CDR3 is made up of 13 amino acids. The germline V gene encodes CDR1 SGHTA and CDR2 FQGNSA. V dropped 1 base and J dropped 4 bases, with 8 bases sitting between them. The CDR3 DNA, read in part, is TGTGCCAGCAGCTTAGAACCGGGTTACGAG. It encodes CASSLEPGYE. The whole CDR3 reads CASSLEPGYEQYF.

This clone was recorded at least ten times. The sequenced CDR3 bases are TGCGCCAGCAGCTTGGCTCTAGCGGGGGTTACAGATACG. Translating gives CASSLALAGVTDT. The full-length CDR3 reads as CASSLALAGVTDTQYF. The chain links TRBV5-1 to TRBJ2-3, with 10 bases matching TRBD2. The read is 3 residues too short to cover the CDR3 end, so that end is filled in from the germline J gene. The CDR3 is made up of 16 amino acids. Per the germline V gene, CDR1 is SGHRS and CDR2 is YFSETQ. Trimming took 0 bases from V and 3 from J; bases not matched to a gene: 4.

This clone was found many times. Read data end 3 residues before the CDR3 end; the end is taken from the germline J gene. This chain connects TRBV27 to TRBJ1-2; a possible D gene is TRBD1 (5 bases). V lost 5 bases and J lost 6, with 19 bases in between. Germline loops: CDR1 MNHEY, CDR2 SMNVEV (reference sequence). This CDR3 spans 15 amino acids. The CDR3 DNA, read in part, is TGTGCCAGCAGTCCCCGAGGGATGGGGCCTGATGGC. Residues: CASSPRGMGPDG. The entire CDR3 reads CASSPRGMGPDGYTF.

This clone has just a few counts. CDR3 sequence: CASRQVNTEAFF. The part of the CDR3 DNA that was read is TGTGCCAGCAGGCAGGTGAACACTGAA. The chain uses TRBV7-9 and TRBJ1-1; D is uncertain. The CDR3 extends 3 residues past the end of the read, so its final part is completed from the germline J gene. CDR3 length: 12 residues. In germline, CDR1 is SEHNR, CDR2 FQNEAQ (reference sequence). V was shortened by 6 bases and J by 0 bases, with 5 bases between the two germline ends. Full variable domain (remainder filled in from reference TRBV7-9 and TRBJ1-1): DTGVSQNPRHKITKRGQNVTFRCDPISEHNRLYWYRQTLGQGPEFLTYFQNEAQLEKSRLLSDRFSAERPKGSFSTLEIQRTEQGDSAMYLCASRQVNTEAFFGQGTRLTVV.

Ten or more counts support this clone. The read terminates 3 residues ahead of where the CDR3 ends, so the germline J gene completes it. The chain joins TRBV6-2 or TRBV6-3 to TRBJ2-2; perhaps TRBD1 as D (5 bases). This CDR3 has 17 amino acids. V was cut by 4 bases and J by 0 bases, with 15 bases left in between. CDR1 MNHEY and CDR2 SVGEGT come from the germline V gene. CDR3 sequence: CASSFPGLRTNTGELFF. The covered CDR3 bases are TGTGCCAGCAGTTTCCCAGGGCTCAGAACGAACACCGGGGAG.

This clone appeared many times. The read stops 3 residues short of the end of the CDR3; the missing end is completed from the germline J gene. J is TRBJ1-1 and V is TRBV7-2; TRBD1 might be the D (5 bases). V dropped 0 bases and J dropped 5 bases, with 19 bases sitting between them. The length of the CDR3 is 17 residues. CDR1 and CDR2 (germline): SGHTA, FQGNSA. CDR3 DNA (partial): TGTGCCAGCAGCTTAGCCGGAGGACACCCGGGGGGTACTGAA. It specifies CASSLAGGHPGGTE. The entire CDR3 sequence reads CASSLAGGHPGGTEAFF.

This clone was seen repeatedly, ten times or more. Sequencing ends 3 residues short of the CDR3 end; the germline J gene provides the rest. The V and J genes are TRBV12-3 or TRBV12-4 and TRBJ2-5; 8 positions match TRBD1. Trimming at V came to 7 bases and at J to 6 bases, leaving 7 bases not matched to a gene. CDR3 length: 13 residues. The chain's CDR3 is CASTLDRGQTQYF. The CDR3 bases that were read are TGTGCCAGCACCCTCGACAGGGGTCAGACC.

This clone was detected many times. Read sequence stops 3 residues before the CDR3 end, and the germline J gene provides the missing end. This sequence joins TRBV10-3 and TRBJ1-1; TRBD1 agrees at 8 bases. This CDR3 has 17 residues. Germline lookup yields CDR1 ENHRY and CDR2 SYGVKD. J lost 0 bases, V lost 4 bases, and 10 bases had no gene match. The covered CDR3 bases are TGTGCCATCAGTGCGGGGACAGGAACGGGCATGAACACTGAA. Encoded protein: CAISAGTGTGMNTE. The whole CDR3 region reads CAISAGTGTGMNTEAFF.

This clone was picked up many times. The read falls 3 residues short of the CDR3 end, and the missing part is taken from the germline J gene. The rearrangement uses TRBV12-3 or TRBV12-4 and TRBJ2-5; tentatively, D is TRBD1 (6 bases). Trimming stripped 4 bases from V and 2 bases from J, with 11 bases between. The CDR3 is made up of 14 amino acids. This chain's CDR3 is CASSSLRGQETQYF. The sequenced part of the CDR3 DNA is TGTGCCAGCAGTTCCCTCAGGGGACAAGAGACC.

There are a few counts of this clone. The sequenced fragment ends 3 residues before the CDR3 boundary, so the rest is inferred from the germline J gene. The V gene is TRBV5-5, the J gene TRBJ2-7; tentatively, D is TRBD1 (5 bases). This CDR3 is built from 15 residues. Per germline, CDR1 SGHKS and CDR2 YYEKEE (reference sequence). Trimming left V 5 bases short and J 3 bases short, with 18 bases between. The DNA read from the CDR3 is TGTGCCAGCAGTCCGAGACAGCAGAGCTTCTACGAG. Protein product: CASSPRQQSFYE. The entire CDR3 protein is CASSPRQQSFYEQYF.

This clone is judged medium-sized. The read ends 3 residues shy of where the CDR3 ends; the end is completed using the germline J gene. The chain has TRBV4-1 and TRBJ1-2, with D possibly being TRBD1 (5 bases). The germline gives CDR1 MGHRA, CDR2 YSYEKL. Trimming left V 2 bases short and J 5 bases short, with 9 bases between. This CDR3 comprises 13 residues. The sequenced CDR3 bases are TGCGCCAGCAGCCAACCCGACAGTTATGGC. Its protein is CASSQPDSYG. The CDR3 reads in full as CASSQPDSYGYTF.

This clone was observed at least ten times. The sequenced fragment ends 3 residues before the CDR3 boundary, so the rest is inferred from the germline J gene. This chain joins TRBV18 and TRBJ2-7; tentative D call: TRBD1 (6 bases). V lost 6 bases and J 0 bases, leaving 15 bases between the germline ends. The germline V gene encodes CDR1 KGHSH and CDR2 LQKENI. The CDR3 covers 15 residues. Here the CDR3 reads CASSPGTHSSYEQYF. Partial CDR3 DNA: TGTGCCAGCTCCCCCGGGACACACAGCTCCTACGAG.

This clone appeared many times. The DNA ends 3 residues before the CDR3 does, and the rest of the CDR3 is filled in from the germline J gene. V is TRBV6-1 and J is TRBJ2-7; D possibly corresponds to TRBD2 (5 bases). The germline gives CDR1 MNHNS, CDR2 SASEGT. The CDR3 length is 15 residues. V was trimmed by 4 bases and J by 2 bases, leaving 15 bases between them. The CDR3 spells CASSARPTGAYEQYF. The DNA read from the CDR3 is TGTGCCAGCAGTGCCCGGCCTACCGGGGCCTACGAG.

This clone was counted ten times or more. The sequenced fragment ends 3 residues before the CDR3 boundary, so the rest is inferred from the germline J gene. This chain connects TRBV18 to TRBJ2-5; D may be TRBD2 (6 bases). Germline V gene lookup returns CDR1 KGHSH and CDR2 LQKENI. This CDR3 is built from 13 residues. Between the trimmed V and J ends, which lost 2 bases and 3 bases, there was a span of 7 bases. The DNA read from the CDR3 is TGTGCCAGCTCACCATGGGGGGAAGAGACC. Encoded protein: CASSPWGEET. The entire CDR3 is CASSPWGEETQYF.

This clone has at least ten counts. Coverage ceases 3 residues before the CDR3 finishes, and the germline J gene fills in the end. The chain joins TRBV19 to TRBJ1-2, with a weak D call TRBD1 (6 bases). CDR3 length equals 16 residues. V lost 9 bases and J 4 bases, leaving 24 bases between the germline ends. Germline CDR1 is LNHDA and CDR2 is SQIVND (reference sequence). The CDR3 loop reads CASARDTGPGGYGYTF. CDR3 DNA (partial): TGTGCCAGCGCACGGGACACCGGTCCCGGAGGCTATGGC.

This clone occurred many times. The read ends 3 residues before the CDR3 terminus; that terminus is restored from the germline J gene. The chain combines TRBV10-2 with TRBJ2-1; perhaps TRBD2 as D (6 bases). Germline values: CDR1 WSHSY, CDR2 SAAADI. This CDR3 has 15 residues. Between the trimmed V and J ends, which lost 7 bases and 4 bases, there was a span of 17 bases. The CDR3: CASIGPWGDYNEQFF. Partial CDR3 DNA: TGCGCCAGCATTGGTCCCTGGGGGGATTACAATGAG.

This clone was found a few times. The read falls 3 residues short of the CDR3 end, and the missing part is taken from the germline J gene. V is TRBV6-2 or TRBV6-3 and J is TRBJ1-1; D call uncertain. The CDR3 length is 16 residues. Looked up from germline, CDR1 is MNHEY and CDR2 is SVGEGT. Here the CDR3 reads CASSYPSISTNEKAFF. The CDR3 DNA, read in part, is TGTGCCAGCAGTTACCCATCAATCTCAACTAATGAAAAA.

This clone appeared many times. The read finishes 3 residues shy of the CDR3 end, and the germline J gene is used to complete it. The rearrangement joins TRBV15 to TRBJ2-2; D may be TRBD1 (5 bases). Trimming stripped 1 base from V and 0 bases from J, with 6 bases between. In germline, CDR1 is LNHNV, CDR2 YYDKDF (reference sequence). This CDR3 contains 15 residues. The CDR3 bases that were read are TGTGCCACCAGCAGAGCGACAGCGAACACCGGGGAG. This encodes CATSRATANTGE. The CDR3 reads in full as CATSRATANTGELFF.

Ten or more counts support this clone. The read finishes 3 residues shy of the CDR3 end, and the germline J gene is used to complete it. The genes are TRBV29-1 and TRBJ2-6, with TRBD2 identical over 11 bases. From germline, CDR1 is SQVTM and CDR2 ANQGSEA. J was trimmed by 4 bases and V by 4 bases; bases with no gene match: 15. The CDR3 consists of 19 residues. This CDR3 reads CSVAKLGSGGATGANVLTF. The part of the CDR3 DNA that was read is TGCAGCGTTGCCAAACTCGGTAGCGGGGGGGCGACGGGGGCCAACGTC. The entire variable domain, with the rest obtained from reference TRBV29-1 and TRBJ2-6, is as follows: SAVISQKPSRDICQRGTSLTIQCQVDSQVTMMFWYRQQPGQSLTLIATANQGSEATYESGFVIDKFPISRPNLTFSTLTVSNMSPEDSSIYLCSVAKLGSGGATGANVLTFGAGSRLTVL.

This clone was observed many times. The CDR3 end is not reached by the read, which stops 3 residues before it; the germline J gene fills it in. The chain links TRBV7-8 to TRBJ2-3, with 10 positions matching TRBD2. This CDR3 spans 18 amino acids. Unmatched junction bases numbered 18, after V lost 8 bases and J lost 4 bases. Germline-derived CDR1 and CDR2 are SGHVS and FQNEAQ. The part of the CDR3 DNA that was read is TGTGCCAGCGAAAAGGGATTCCTAGCGGGAGATTGGCCAGATACG. It is translated as CASEKGFLAGDWPDT. The full CDR3 sequence reads CASEKGFLAGDWPDTQYF.

There are many counts of this clone. The CDR3 is cut off 3 residues early in the read; its end comes from the germline J gene. The chain couples TRBV7-2 to TRBJ2-3; no reliable D call. V lost 0 bases to trimming and J lost 6 bases, with 7 bases between them. The germline gives CDR1 SGHTA, CDR2 FQGNSA. The CDR3 runs 13 residues. The part of the CDR3 DNA that was read is TGTGCCAGCAGCTTAGCGGCTGCTGATACG. Its translation is CASSLAAADT. The CDR3 in its entirety is CASSLAAADTQYF.

This chain's CDR3 is CASSLDGGGGYTF. Incomplete CDR3 DNA: TGTGCCAGCAGCTTAGACGGGGGAGGTGGC. The chain joins TRBV7-9 to TRBJ1-2; tentative D call: TRBD1 (5 bases). The read terminates 3 residues before the CDR3 end, so the remaining end is supplied by the germline J gene. Germline loops: CDR1 SEHNR, CDR2 FQNEAQ (reference sequence). The CDR3 is made up of 13 amino acids. The V and J ends lost 1 base and 7 bases respectively, with 10 bases between them.

This clone was seen repeatedly, ten times or more. The read finishes 3 residues shy of the CDR3 end, and the germline J gene is used to complete it. V and J are TRBV28 and TRBJ1-2, with 7 bases aligning to TRBD1. This CDR3 is 15 amino acids long. The germline V gene encodes CDR1 MDHEN and CDR2 SYDVKM. The trim removed 6 bases at V and 1 base at J, leaving 8 bases unmatched. CDR3 residues: CASRGTGVGNYGYTF. The CDR3 bases that were read are TGTGCCAGCAGAGGAACAGGGGTGGGTAACTATGGC.